This T cell receptor beta chain came from a study of blood T cell repertoires in COVID-19. The recovered donors of Cohort 3 showed two negative PCRs, clearance, or symptom resolution. Original processing methods: Amplification of reference gene primers provided the estimated nucleated cell counts. Produced via immunoSEQ multiplex PCR; TCRdb's table is partial and in-frame only. That table gives V, J and clone size, and the DNA gave D and trimming. The repertoire has some 270,000 clones, around 86% of them found once; the top ten carry about 1.7%. The V segment lost 4 bases and the J segment 7 bases; nucleotides outside the gene matches: 7. The CDR3 runs to 14 residues. Per the germline V gene, CDR1 is SGHAT and CDR2 is FQNNGV.

The sample was PBMCs or T cells enriched from blood (not recorded which). The V call is TRBV11-2, the J call TRBJ2-7; 10 nucleotides line up with TRBD1. This TCR derives from a middle-aged woman who had recovered from COVID-19. The DNA for the CDR3 is TGTGCCAGCAGCTCAGGGACAGGGGTGGGGGAGCAGTACTTC. Translating gives CASSSGTGVGEQYF.